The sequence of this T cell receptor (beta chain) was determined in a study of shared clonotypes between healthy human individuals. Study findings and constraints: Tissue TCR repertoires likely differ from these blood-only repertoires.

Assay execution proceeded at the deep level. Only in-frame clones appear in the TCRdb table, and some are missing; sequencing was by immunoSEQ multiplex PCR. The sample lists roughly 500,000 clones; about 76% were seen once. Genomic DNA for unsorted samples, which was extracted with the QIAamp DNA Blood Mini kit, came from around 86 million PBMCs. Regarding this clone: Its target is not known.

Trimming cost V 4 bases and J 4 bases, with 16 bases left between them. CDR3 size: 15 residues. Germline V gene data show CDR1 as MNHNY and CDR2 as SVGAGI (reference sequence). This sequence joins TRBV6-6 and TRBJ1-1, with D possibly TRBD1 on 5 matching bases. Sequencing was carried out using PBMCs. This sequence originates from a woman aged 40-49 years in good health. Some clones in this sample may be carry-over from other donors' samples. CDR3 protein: CASSSPRVVFTEAFF. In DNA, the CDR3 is TGTGCCAGCAGTTCCCCCAGGGTGGTATTCACTGAAGCTTTCTTT.